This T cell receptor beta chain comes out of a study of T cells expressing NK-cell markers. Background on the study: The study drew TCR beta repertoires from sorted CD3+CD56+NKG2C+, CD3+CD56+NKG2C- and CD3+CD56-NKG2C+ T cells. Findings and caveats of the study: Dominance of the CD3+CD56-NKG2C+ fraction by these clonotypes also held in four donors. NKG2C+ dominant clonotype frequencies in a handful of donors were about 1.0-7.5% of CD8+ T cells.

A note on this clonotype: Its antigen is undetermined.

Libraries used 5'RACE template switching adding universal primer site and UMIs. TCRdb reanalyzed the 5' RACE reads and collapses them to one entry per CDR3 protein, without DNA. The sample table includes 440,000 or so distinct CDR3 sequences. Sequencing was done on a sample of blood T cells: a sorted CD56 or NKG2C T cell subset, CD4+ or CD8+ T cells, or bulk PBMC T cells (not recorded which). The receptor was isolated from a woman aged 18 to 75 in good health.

CDR3 sequence: CASSHGGQGAPFRYEQYF. The rearrangement uses TRBV18 and TRBJ2-7; TCRdb lists TRBD1, though no DNA is available to test this call. CDR1 is KGHSH and CDR2 is LQKENI in the germline V gene. The CDR3 has 18 residues.